This TCR beta chain was sequenced for a study of control samples from healthy donors and cancer patients. This table comes from immunoSEQ multiplex PCR, and its TCRdb copy is limited to in-frame clones, with some not included. The data show 350,000 to 450,000 clones, around 90% seen once. CDR1 and CDR2 (germline): SSHAT, FNYEAQ (reference sequence). CDR3 length: 14 residues. In the case of this clone: Its ends do not fully match the called genes, so a read error is possible.

The chain couples TRBV7-7 to TRBJ2-1; TRBD2 aligns across 10 bases. What was sequenced was PBMCs. This clonotype was obtained from a man in his forties with head and neck cancer. The CDR3: CASSSLAGHNEQFF. The CDR3 region has the DNA TGTGCTAGCAGCTCACTAGCGGGACACAATGAGCAGTTCTTC.